One T cell receptor (beta chain) is described in this entry. The source of the sample is a study of T-cell reconstitution after alpha-beta-depleted transplantation in children. Trimming took 0 bases from V and 4 from J, leaving 13 bases between them. Germline CDR1 is SGHRS and CDR2 is YFSETQ. This CDR3 is built from 16 residues. TCRbeta library construction was performed incorporating unique molecular identifiers. TCRdb fed the PCR reads into MiXCR, producing one record per CDR3 protein. Of over 200,000 distinct CDR3 sequences detected, under 8.5% appear once; the ten largest clones hold about a third.

The genes are TRBV5-1 and TRBJ2-2; D is uncertain. The source material was PBMCs, mostly from graft donor cells, sampled 360 days after TCRalphabeta/CD19-depleted stem cell transplant. This TCR was sampled from a male patient aged 2-10 years who had a stem cell transplant for acute myeloid leukemia, so the T cells may come from the graft donor. The CDR3, as DNA: TGCGCCAGCAGCTTGGCTGGGCGGTCGGGCACCGGGGAGCTGTTTTTT. Its protein product is CASSLAGRSGTGELFF.